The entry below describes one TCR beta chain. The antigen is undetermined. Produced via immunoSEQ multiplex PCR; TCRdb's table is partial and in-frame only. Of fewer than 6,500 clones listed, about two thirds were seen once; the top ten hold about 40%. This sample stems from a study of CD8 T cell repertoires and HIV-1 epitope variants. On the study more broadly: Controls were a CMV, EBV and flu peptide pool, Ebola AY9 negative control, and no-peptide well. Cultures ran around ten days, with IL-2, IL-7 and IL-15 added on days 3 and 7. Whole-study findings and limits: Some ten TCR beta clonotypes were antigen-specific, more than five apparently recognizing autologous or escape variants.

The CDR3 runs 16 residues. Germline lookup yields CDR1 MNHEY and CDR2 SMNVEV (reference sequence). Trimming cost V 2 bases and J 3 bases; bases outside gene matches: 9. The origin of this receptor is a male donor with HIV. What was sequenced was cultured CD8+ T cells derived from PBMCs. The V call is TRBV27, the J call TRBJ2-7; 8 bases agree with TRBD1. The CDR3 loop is CASSLGVGTGDYEQYF. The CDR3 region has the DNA TGTGCCAGCAGTTTAGGGGTCGGGACAGGAGACTACGAGCAGTACTTC.